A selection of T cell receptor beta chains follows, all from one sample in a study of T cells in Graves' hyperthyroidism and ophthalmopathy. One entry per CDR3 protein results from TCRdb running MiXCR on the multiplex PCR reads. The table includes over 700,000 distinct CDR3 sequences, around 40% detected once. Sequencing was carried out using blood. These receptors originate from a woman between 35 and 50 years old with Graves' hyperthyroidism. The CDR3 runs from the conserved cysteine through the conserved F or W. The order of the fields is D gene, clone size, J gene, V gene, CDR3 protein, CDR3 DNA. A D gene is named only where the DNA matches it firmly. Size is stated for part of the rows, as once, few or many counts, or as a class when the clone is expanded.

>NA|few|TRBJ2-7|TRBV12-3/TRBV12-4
CASSFYGPSSYEQYF
TGTGCCAGCAGTTTCTATGGGCCCAGCTCCTACGAGCAGTACTTC
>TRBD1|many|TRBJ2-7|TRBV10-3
CAIRRDSSYEQYF
TGTGCCATCAGGAGGGACAGTTCCTACGAGCAGTACTTC
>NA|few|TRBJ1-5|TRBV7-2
CASSPSPGGLGQPQHF
TGTGCCAGCAGCCCGTCCCCCGGGGGTTTGGGGCAGCCCCAGCATTTT
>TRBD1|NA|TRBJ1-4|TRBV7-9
CASSRDQGANEKLFF
TGTGCCAGCAGCAGAGATCAGGGGGCCAATGAAAAACTGTTTTTT
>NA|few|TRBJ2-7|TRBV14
CASSLLFRAPYEQYF
TGTGCCAGCAGCCTTCTTTTTAGAGCTCCCTACGAGCAGTACTTC
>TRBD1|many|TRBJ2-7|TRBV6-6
CASSSADRDAYEQYF
TGTGCCAGCAGTTCGGCGGACAGGGATGCCTACGAGCAGTACTTC
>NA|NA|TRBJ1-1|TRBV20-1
CNATPVRVGTEAFF
TGCAATGCGACCCCCGTAAGGGTGGGGACTGAAGCTTTCTTT
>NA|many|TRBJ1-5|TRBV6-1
CASSEQGNQPQHF
TGTGCCAGCAGTGAACAGGGGAATCAGCCCCAGCATTTT
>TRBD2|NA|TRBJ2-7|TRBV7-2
CASSQGLGGTYEQYF
TGCGCCAGCAGCCAAGGACTAGGCGGGACCTACGAGCAGTACTTC
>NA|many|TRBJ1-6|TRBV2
CASSRTSLNNSPLHF
TGTGCCAGCAGTAGGACGTCTCTCAATAATTCACCCCTCCACTTT
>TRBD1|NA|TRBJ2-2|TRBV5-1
CASSLQGARSTGELFF
TGCGCCAGCAGTTTACAGGGGGCACGGAGCACCGGGGAGCTGTTTTTT
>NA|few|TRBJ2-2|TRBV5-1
CASSNGYRPNTGELFF
TGCGCCAGCTCAAACGGGTACAGACCGAACACCGGGGAGCTGTTTTTT
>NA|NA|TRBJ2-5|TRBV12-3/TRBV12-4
CASSLALQGSQETQYF
TGTGCCAGCAGTTTAGCGCTCCAGGGAAGCCAAGAGACCCAGTACTTC
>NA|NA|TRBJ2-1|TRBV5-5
CASRSAPANEQFF
TGTGCCAGCAGGTCCGCGCCGGCCAATGAGCAGTTCTTC
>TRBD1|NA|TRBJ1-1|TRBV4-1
CASSQALDRMNTEAFF
TGCGCCAGCAGCCAAGCTCTGGACAGGATGAACACTGAAGCTTTCTTT
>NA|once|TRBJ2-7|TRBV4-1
CASSQPKGDWSYEQYF
TGCGCCAGCAGCCAGCCTAAAGGGGATTGGTCCTACGAGCAGTACTTC
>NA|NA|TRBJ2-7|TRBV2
CASSEQGQQYF
TGTGCCAGCAGCGAACAGGGACAGCAGTACTTC
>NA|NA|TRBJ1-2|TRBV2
CASRTHEGIAGGYTF
TGTGCCAGCAGAACCCACGAGGGGATTGCGGGTGGCTACACCTTC
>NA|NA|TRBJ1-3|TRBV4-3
CASSLSAAGSGNTIYF
TGCGCCAGCAGCCTATCGGCTGCGGGCTCTGGAAACACCATATATTTT
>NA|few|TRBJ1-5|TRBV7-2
CASSLVGTRNQPQHF
TGTGCCAGCAGCTTAGTGGGGACCCGCAATCAGCCCCAGCATTTT
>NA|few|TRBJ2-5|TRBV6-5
CASSYAGRTQETQYF
TGTGCCAGCAGTTACGCAGGGAGAACCCAAGAGACCCAGTACTTC
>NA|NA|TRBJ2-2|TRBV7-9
CASSSGEDTGELFF
TGTGCCAGCAGCTCAGGGGAGGACACCGGGGAGCTGTTTTTT
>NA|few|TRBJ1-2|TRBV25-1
CASSQDPSSGGYTF
TGTGCCAGCAGCCAAGATCCTTCCTCCGGAGGCTACACCTTC
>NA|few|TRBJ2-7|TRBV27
CASSLRPGSVYEQYF
TGTGCCAGCAGTTTACGGCCGGGTAGCGTGTACGAGCAGTACTTC
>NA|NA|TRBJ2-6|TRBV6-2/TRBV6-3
CASYRGFGANVLTF
TGTGCCAGCTATAGGGGATTTGGGGCCAACGTCCTGACTTTC
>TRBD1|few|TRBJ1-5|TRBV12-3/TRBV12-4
CASSLGEGANQPQHF
TGTGCCAGCAGTTTGGGGGAGGGGGCCAATCAGCCCCAGCATTTT
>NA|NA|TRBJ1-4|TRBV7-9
CASSLDRATNEKLFF
TGTGCCAGCAGCTTAGACCGAGCAACTAATGAAAAACTGTTTTTT
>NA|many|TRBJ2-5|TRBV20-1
CSATKGVAEETQYF
TGCAGTGCTACGAAGGGGGTGGCGGAGGAGACCCAGTACTTC
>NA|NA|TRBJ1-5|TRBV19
CASSTKRGGQPQHF
TGTGCCAGTAGTACCAAGAGGGGGGGCCAGCCCCAGCATTTT
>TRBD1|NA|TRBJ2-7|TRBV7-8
CASSPWDRGNEQYF
TGTGCCAGCAGCCCATGGGACAGGGGGAATGAGCAGTACTTC
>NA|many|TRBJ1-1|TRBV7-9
CASSRGAEVAFF
TGTGCCAGCAGCAGGGGGGCGGAAGTTGCTTTCTTT
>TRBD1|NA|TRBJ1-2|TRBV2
CASCEQGIANYGYTF
TGTGCCAGCTGCGAACAGGGGATAGCTAACTATGGCTACACCTTC
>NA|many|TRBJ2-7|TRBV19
CASSSGFEQYF
TGTGCCAGTAGTTCGGGTTTCGAGCAGTACTTC
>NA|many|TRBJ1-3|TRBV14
CASSHSQLVPGNTIYF
TGTGCCAGCAGCCATTCCCAGTTAGTTCCTGGAAACACCATATATTTT
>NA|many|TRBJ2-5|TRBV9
CASSVRPGDQETQYF
TGTGCCAGCAGCGTGAGACCAGGGGACCAAGAGACCCAGTACTTC
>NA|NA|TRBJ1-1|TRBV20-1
CSARAPGDGGEAFF
TGCAGTGCTAGGGCCCCGGGGGATGGGGGTGAAGCTTTCTTT